The 32 T cell receptor beta chains below were found in one sample sequenced in a study of identical twins. TCRdb re-called the 5' RACE reads with MiXCR, one entry per CDR3 protein. The sample holds about 260,000 distinct CDR3 sequences, roughly 7% seen once. A further study also used this sample, focusing on yellow fever vaccine responses in identical twins.

Sequenced material: memory (CD45RO+) T cells sorted from blood. The receptors here all came from a woman between 18 and 29 years old in good health.

The V and J genes are TRBV12-3 or TRBV12-4 and TRBJ2-5; D might be TRBD1 (6 bases). The V gene lost 3 bases and the J gene lost 1 base, with 12 bases spanning the gap. The CDR3 spans 15 residues. CDR3 sequence reads: CASSFFFRGQETQYF. The CDR3 nucleotides are TGTGCCAGCAGTTTTTTTTTCAGGGGCCAAGAGACCCAGTACTTC.

This clonotype was observed at least ten times. This chain links TRBV5-1 with TRBJ2-2, with D possibly called TRBD1 or TRBD2 (6 bases each). Trimming removed 4 bases at V and 4 bases at J, with 11 bases between. This CDR3 has 14 amino acids. CDR1 is SGHRS, CDR2 YFSETQ, per germline. Written as DNA, the CDR3 is TGCGCCAGCAGCAGGGGGGATAGCACCGGGGAGCTGTTTTTT. It specifies CASSRGDSTGELFF.

In this sample, this clonotype turned up many times. The J gene is TRBJ2-3, the V gene TRBV7-9; 8 nucleotides match TRBD2. V shed 6 bases and J 2 bases; nucleotides not matched to a gene: 10. The CDR3 length is 16 residues. In germline, CDR1 is SEHNR, CDR2 FQNEAQ (reference sequence). CDR3 region: CASSSIAGKLTDTQYF. CDR3 coding DNA: TGTGCCAGCAGTTCAATAGCGGGGAAACTCACAGATACGCAGTATTTT.

The rearrangement uses TRBV15 and TRBJ2-3; no clear D. The CDR3 spans 15 residues. Germline CDR1 is LNHNV and CDR2 is YYDKDF (reference sequence). V dropped 0 bases and J dropped 4 bases, with 11 bases sitting between them. This chain's CDR3 is CATSRDPLSSDTQYF. CDR3 nucleotides: TGTGCCACCAGCAGAGATCCGTTAAGTTCAGATACGCAGTATTTT.

This clonotype was seen many times. The gene calls are TRBV29-1 and TRBJ1-3; D may be TRBD1 (5 bases). Germline CDR1 reads SQVTM; CDR2 reads ANQGSEA. V was clipped by 4 bases and J by 0 bases, with 10 bases between them. This CDR3 region has 14 residues. The CDR3 loop is CSVGGVSSGNTIYF. For the CDR3, the DNA is TGCAGCGTTGGAGGGGTGAGCTCTGGAAACACCATATATTTT.

This clonotype was seen ten or more times. The V call is TRBV14, the J call TRBJ2-1, with D unresolved. V lost 1 base and J 3 bases, leaving 13 bases between the germline ends. The CDR3 is 16 residues long. The V gene's germline CDR1 is SGHDN and CDR2 FVKESK. The CDR3 protein is CASSQGGYFVYNEQFF. For the CDR3, the DNA is TGTGCCAGCAGCCAAGGTGGCTATTTTGTCTACAATGAGCAGTTCTTC.

This clonotype was counted at least ten times. The chain uses TRBV27 and TRBJ2-5; D is unresolved. CDR1 MNHEY and CDR2 SMNVEV come from the germline V gene (reference sequence). The V end lost 10 bases, the J end lost 2 bases, and 14 bases lay between the germline ends. The CDR3 extends over 13 amino acids. CDR3 coding DNA: TGTGCCACCAGATCCGTCAGTCAAGAGACCCAGTACTTC. This encodes CATRSVSQETQYF.

This clonotype was detected ten times or more. This chain links TRBV10-3 with TRBJ2-6; 7 bases are shared with TRBD1. V gave up 3 bases and J gave up 8 bases; unmatched junction bases: 7. CDR3 length equals 15 residues. Per germline, CDR1 ENHRY and CDR2 SYGVKD. CDR3 DNA sequence: TGTGCCATCAGTGAACGACAGGGTCGGCCCAACGTCCTGACTTTC. Its translation: CAISERQGRPNVLTF.

V usage is TRBV6-1 and J usage is TRBJ1-4; TRBD1 aligns across 8 bases. The CDR3 is made up of 15 amino acids. Germline V gene sequence: CDR1 MNHNS, CDR2 SASEGT. Trimming at V came to 6 bases and at J to 0 bases, leaving 3 bases not matched to a gene. CDR3 DNA sequence: TGTGCCAGCAGAAAACAGGGGGCAACTAATGAAAAACTGTTTTTT. Translating it yields CASRKQGATNEKLFF.

V is TRBV5-6 and J is TRBJ1-5; the D gene is possibly TRBD1 (5 bases). The CDR3 consists of 14 residues. Trimming shortened V by 2 bases and J by 4 bases, and 10 bases separated the two germline ends. CDR1 and CDR2 from the germline V gene are SGHDT and YYEEEE. The CDR3 sequence is CASSLGGVNQPQHF. The DNA of the CDR3 is TGTGCCAGCAGCTTAGGAGGGGTGAATCAGCCCCAGCATTTT.

This clonotype was observed a handful of times. This rearrangement joins TRBV2 to TRBJ1-2; D call uncertain. In germline, CDR1 is SNHLY, CDR2 FYNNEI. V dropped 7 bases and J dropped 4 bases, with 19 bases sitting between them. The CDR3 extends over 15 amino acids. DNA of the CDR3: TGTGCCAGCACCCGAAACCCAGACACTACCTATGGCTACACCTTC. The encoded protein is CASTRNPDTTYGYTF.

The CDR3 region is CASSLSGLNEQFF. The CDR3 DNA sequence: TGTGCCAGCAGCTTATCTGGGCTGAATGAGCAGTTCTTC. V usage is TRBV11-2 and J usage is TRBJ2-1; D unclear. The germline V gene has CDR1 SGHAT and CDR2 FQNNGV. With 2 bases removed from V and 7 bases from J, the gap between germline ends came to 9 bases. The CDR3 totals 13 residues. The full variable domain, completed using reference TRBV11-2 and TRBJ2-1, is EAGVAQSPRYKIIEKRQSVAFWCNPISGHATLYWYQQILGQGPKLLIQFQNNGVVDDSQLPKDRFSAERLKGVDSTLKIQPAKLEDSAVYLCASSLSGLNEQFFGPGTRLTVL.

The chain joins TRBV4-1 to TRBJ2-6; D ambiguous. Germline V lookup: CDR1 MGHRA, CDR2 YSYEKL. This CDR3 region has 16 residues. Trimming took off 2 bases at V and 2 bases at J, with 10 bases between the two ends. The CDR3 reads CASSQFLLPGANVLTF. The CDR3 bases are TGCGCCAGCAGCCAATTTCTACTCCCTGGGGCCAACGTCCTGACTTTC.

This chain connects TRBV9 to TRBJ1-1; D is unresolved. Germline CDR1 SGDLS, CDR2 YYNGEE. V dropped 0 bases and J dropped 1 base, with 7 bases sitting between them. The CDR3 runs to 14 residues. The CDR3 DNA sequence: TGTGCCAGCAGCGTAGATGCACAGAACACTGAAGCTTTCTTT. This codes for CASSVDAQNTEAFF.

This clonotype was recorded at least ten times. This chain joins TRBV12-3 or TRBV12-4 and TRBJ2-5, with 8 bases identical to TRBD2. The length of the CDR3 is 14 residues. J was trimmed by 5 bases and V by 5 bases; bases with no gene match: 7. Here the CDR3 DNA reads TGTGCCAGCAGTCCGGGGGGGCGGAGTGAGACCCAGTACTTC. Amino acids: CASSPGGRSETQYF.

The chain links TRBV5-1 to TRBJ2-3; D call uncertain. The CDR3 spans 14 residues. Germline lookup yields CDR1 SGHRS and CDR2 YFSETQ. The ends were cut back, 4 bases at V and 4 bases at J, with 13 bases in the middle. The CDR3 protein is CASSVSILADTQYF. The CDR3 bases are TGCGCCAGCAGCGTTTCGATCTTAGCAGATACGCAGTATTTT.

This clonotype was picked up a small number of times. The rearrangement links TRBV4-1 to TRBJ1-6; D gene ambiguous. This CDR3 comprises 16 residues. Per the germline V gene, CDR1 is MGHRA and CDR2 is YSYEKL. The V end lost 0 bases, the J end lost 7 bases, and 13 bases lay between the germline ends. DNA of the CDR3: TGCGCCAGCAGCCAAGATAACGGCCAGACCAATTCACCCCTCCACTTT. This translates into CASSQDNGQTNSPLHF.

This clonotype was picked up a small number of times. The V gene is TRBV4-1, the J gene TRBJ1-1, with TRBD1 matching over 8 bases. The germline gives CDR1 MGHRA, CDR2 YSYEKL. The length of the CDR3 is 15 residues. Trimming cost V 1 base and J 4 bases; bases outside gene matches: 5. CDR3: CASSQGQGRGTEAFF. The CDR3 nucleotides are TGCGCCAGCAGCCAAGGACAGGGGCGAGGCACTGAAGCTTTCTTT.

This clonotype has a count of ten or more. This rearrangement joins TRBV5-1 to TRBJ1-1; no firm D call. The V gene's germline CDR1 is SGHRS and CDR2 YFSETQ. The CDR3 sequence is 14 residues long. Trimming took off 3 bases at V and 1 base at J, with 10 bases between the two ends. DNA for the CDR3: TGCGCCAGCAGCTCGACTGGGAAGAACACTGAAGCTTTCTTT. It yields the protein CASSSTGKNTEAFF.

The genes are TRBV2 and TRBJ2-3, with D perhaps TRBD2 (6 bases). V lost 8 bases and J 2 bases, leaving 17 bases between the germline ends. The CDR3 spans 15 residues. Germline CDR1 reads SNHLY; CDR2 reads FYNNEI. The CDR3 DNA is TGTGCCAGCGACCCCCTAGCGCCCAACACAGATACGCAGTATTTT. This sequence encodes CASDPLAPNTDTQYF.

This clonotype appeared a few times. The V gene is TRBV5-1, the J gene TRBJ2-4; the D call may be TRBD1 or TRBD2 (7 bases each). Trimming shortened V by 4 bases and J by 10 bases, and 24 bases separated the two germline ends. CDR3 length equals 16 residues. The germline V gene encodes CDR1 SGHRS and CDR2 YFSETQ. DNA for the CDR3: TGCGCCAGCAGCGCGGGGGTGGACAGGCAAAGCGGGATTCAGTACTTC. It yields the protein CASSAGVDRQSGIQYF.

This clonotype was seen more than once but under ten times. The chain has TRBV10-2 and TRBJ2-3; D is possibly TRBD2 (7 bases). Germline CDR1 WSHSY, CDR2 SAAADI. CDR3 length: 15 residues. Deletions cut 6 bases from V and 0 bases from J, with 13 bases between. The CDR3 DNA is TGCGCCAGCAGCCGCGGGGGCTCTAGCACAGATACGCAGTATTTT. Translating gives CASSRGGSSTDTQYF.

This clonotype was found a few times. V and J are TRBV7-6 and TRBJ2-5; D call uncertain. In germline, CDR1 is SGHVS, CDR2 FNYEAQ. V dropped 5 bases and J dropped 4 bases, with 5 bases sitting between them. The CDR3 has 11 residues. As DNA, the CDR3 is TGTGCCAGCAGCGATAGAGAGACCCAGTACTTC. It specifies CASSDRETQYF.

This clonotype showed up many times. The rearrangement uses TRBV12-3 or TRBV12-4 and TRBJ1-6, with a tentative D call TRBD1 (5 bases). Trimming pared 3 bases from V and 10 bases from J, leaving 13 bases between. The CDR3 runs to 14 residues. The DNA for the CDR3 is TGTGCCAGCAGTTTGTTCAGGGCAGGCTCACCCCTCCACTTT. Amino acid sequence: CASSLFRAGSPLHF.

V is TRBV6-1 and J is TRBJ2-6; D may be TRBD1 (5 bases). The V gene's germline CDR1 is MNHNS and CDR2 SASEGT. This CDR3 spans 19 amino acids. Trimming shortened V by 5 bases and J by 0 bases, and 20 bases separated the two germline ends. The DNA for the CDR3 is TGTGCCAGCAGTCGGGTCTATGCAGGGCCCAGCTCTGGGGCCAACGTCCTGACTTTC. This translates into CASSRVYAGPSSGANVLTF.

The chain joins TRBV27 to TRBJ2-3, with D perhaps TRBD2 (5 bases). The CDR3 contains 14 residues. Germline CDR1 MNHEY, CDR2 SMNVEV (reference sequence). The germline V and J ends were trimmed by 3 bases and 3 bases, with 10 bases remaining between them. Here the CDR3 DNA reads TGTGCCAGCAGTTTTGTGGACTCGACAGATACGCAGTATTTT. Protein sequence: CASSFVDSTDTQYF.

The CDR3 protein is CASSLLDRGLDEQFF. CDR3 sequence (DNA): TGTGCCAGCAGCTTATTGGACAGGGGGCTCGATGAGCAGTTCTTC. The V and J genes are TRBV7-6 and TRBJ2-1, with 11 bases lining up with TRBD1. Trimming took 2 bases from V and 8 from J; bases not matched to a gene: 5. The germline CDR1 and CDR2 sequences are SGHVS and FNYEAQ. This CDR3 comprises 15 residues.

The chain employs TRBV5-5 and TRBJ1-1; no clear D gene. Between the trimmed V and J ends, which lost 4 bases and 7 bases, there was a span of 8 bases. In germline, CDR1 is SGHKS, CDR2 YYEKEE (reference sequence). The CDR3 sequence is 11 residues long. The CDR3 sequence is CASSLQIEAFF. Written as DNA, the CDR3 is TGTGCCAGCAGCCTGCAAATTGAAGCTTTCTTT.

This clonotype was detected ten times or more. CDR3: CASSQAQGWDEQFF. As DNA, the CDR3 is TGCGCCAGCAGCCAAGCCCAGGGTTGGGATGAGCAGTTCTTC. The V and J genes are TRBV5-1 and TRBJ2-1, with D possibly matching TRBD1 (5 bases). The CDR3 is 14 residues long. Germline V lookup: CDR1 SGHRS, CDR2 YFSETQ. V lost 4 bases and J lost 8, with 16 bases in between. Full variable domain (rest looked up from reference TRBV5-1 and TRBJ2-1): KAGVTQTPRYLIKTRGQQVTLSCSPISGHRSVSWYQQTPGQGLQFLFEYFSETQRNKGNFPGRFSGRQFSNSRSEMNVSTLELGDSALYLCASSQAQGWDEQFFGPGTRLTVL.

This clonotype was counted between two and nine times. The chain recombines TRBV10-1 with TRBJ2-2; D call uncertain. The V gene lost 5 bases and the J gene lost 5 bases, with 6 bases spanning the gap. The CDR3 runs 12 residues. Germline CDR1 and CDR2: WNHNN and SYGVQD (reference sequence). This CDR3 reads CASSILTGELFF. The CDR3 DNA reads TGCGCCAGCAGTATCTTGACCGGGGAGCTGTTTTTT.

This clonotype was observed a few times. The CDR3 nucleotides are TGCGCCAGCAGCTCCGAGCTAGCGGGAGTGGAGACCCAGTACTTC. This codes for CASSSELAGVETQYF. V usage is TRBV5-1 and J usage is TRBJ2-5; 10 nucleotides line up with TRBD2. The CDR3 runs to 15 residues. Germline V CDR1 and CDR2: SGHRS, YFSETQ. V lost 3 bases, J lost 5 bases, and 7 bases stayed unmatched.

At least ten counts were recorded for this clonotype. The chain carries TRBV2 and TRBJ2-1; either TRBD1 or TRBD2 may fit D (6 bases each). V lost 6 bases and J lost 0, with 24 bases in between. CDR1 is SNHLY and CDR2 is FYNNEI in the germline V gene. CDR3 length: 19 residues. CDR3: CASSPWGRVGGTSYNEQFF. The CDR3 region has the DNA TGTGCCAGCAGCCCCTGGGGGCGGGTTGGGGGGACCTCCTACAATGAGCAGTTCTTC.